One sample yielded the 16 T cell receptor beta chains listed below, sequenced in a study of blood T cell repertoires in COVID-19. TCRdb keeps only in-frame clones here, not all; method: immunoSEQ multiplex PCR. Of about 180,000 clones listed, more than 75% are singletons. The sample was PBMCs or T cells enriched from blood (not recorded which). These receptors were obtained from a man aged 55 to 70 who had been exposed to COVID-19.

The chain couples TRBV3-1 (or the pseudogene TRBV3-2) to TRBJ1-2, with 7 bases lining up with TRBD1. Germline V gives CDR1 LGHDT, CDR2 YNNKEL (reference sequence). CDR3 length: 15 residues. V gave up 5 bases and J gave up 2 bases; unmatched junction bases: 8. Here the CDR3 reads CASSDTDRENYGYTF. The CDR3 nucleotides read TGTGCCAGCAGCGACACCGACAGGGAAAACTATGGCTACACCTTC.

The rearrangement joins TRBV30 to TRBJ1-2, with D hard to call. The CDR3 totals 15 residues. Germline values: CDR1 GTSNPN, CDR2 SVGIG (reference sequence). Deletions cut 3 bases from V and 7 bases from J, with 21 bases between. The CDR3 sequence is CAWSPSARSNAGYTF. The CDR3 DNA is TGTGCCTGGAGCCCCTCGGCCAGGTCGAACGCTGGCTACACCTTC.

The V gene is TRBV11-3, the J gene TRBJ2-2, with TRBD1 as a possible D gene (5 bases). The CDR3 totals 14 residues. The V end was cut by 1 base, the J end by 4 bases, with 7 bases between. CDR1 and CDR2 (germline): SGHNT, YENEEA. DNA of the CDR3: TGTGCCAGCAGCTTAGGGGGCACCACCGGGGAGCTGTTTTTT. Its translation: CASSLGGTTGELFF.

This clone came up a few times. The J gene is TRBJ2-2, the V gene TRBV3-1 (or the pseudogene TRBV3-2); possibly TRBD2 for D (6 bases). V shed 4 bases and J shed 5 bases, with 11 bases lying between them. The germline CDR1 and CDR2 sequences are LGHDT and YNNKEL (reference sequence). The CDR3 consists of 14 residues. The CDR3 region has the DNA TGTGCCAGCAGCCCGACTAGTAGGACCGGGGAGCTGTTTTTT. Translation: CASSPTSRTGELFF.

This clone was seen many times. This chain uses TRBV5-4 with TRBJ2-7; maybe TRBD1 (5 bases). The V end was cut by 1 base, the J end by 1 base, with 9 bases between. CDR3 length: 14 residues. CDR1 SGHNT and CDR2 YYREEE come from the germline V gene (reference sequence). CDR3 in amino acids: CASSLRAGSYEQYF. The CDR3 nucleotides are TGTGCCAGCAGCTTGAGGGCAGGGTCCTACGAGCAGTACTTC.

V is TRBV10-1 and J is TRBJ2-2; 8 positions match TRBD1. The CDR3 is 17 residues long. V was clipped by 4 bases and J by 2 bases; unmatched bases: 9. Germline lookup yields CDR1 WNHNN and CDR2 SYGVQD (reference sequence). The CDR3: CASSGRTGTGNTGELFF. As DNA, the CDR3 is TGCGCCAGCAGTGGACGGACAGGGACTGGAAACACCGGGGAGCTGTTTTTT.

V usage is TRBV2 and J usage is TRBJ1-1; D call uncertain. Trimming took off 1 base at V and 3 bases at J, with 12 bases between the two ends. Per the germline V gene, CDR1 is SNHLY and CDR2 is FYNNEI. The CDR3 sequence is 15 residues long. Here the CDR3 DNA reads TGTGCCAGCAGTGAAGAGCACCCCCTCGACACTGAAGCTTTCTTT. The encoded protein is CASSEEHPLDTEAFF.

The V call is TRBV30, the J call TRBJ2-3; D may be TRBD1 (6 bases). Trimming left V 2 bases short and J 2 bases short, with 11 bases between. CDR3 length: 14 residues. Germline V gene data show CDR1 as GTSNPN and CDR2 as SVGIG (reference sequence). DNA of the CDR3: TGTGCCTGGAGTCCGGGACAACTCACAGATACGCAGTATTTT. Its translation is CAWSPGQLTDTQYF.

V and J are TRBV25-1 and TRBJ1-2; no clear D. V was clipped by 1 base and J by 4 bases, with 16 bases between them. Per germline, CDR1 MGHDK and CDR2 SYGVNS. The CDR3 consists of 16 residues. CDR3 sequence reads: CASSESTIFYGYGYTF. The CDR3, as DNA: TGTGCCAGCAGTGAATCCACCATATTTTACGGCTATGGCTACACCTTC.

This chain uses TRBV4-1 with TRBJ1-4, with D possibly TRBD1 on 6 matching bases. In germline, CDR1 is MGHRA, CDR2 YSYEKL. There are 13 residues in the CDR3. V was clipped by 4 bases and J by 8 bases, with 11 bases between them. CDR3 sequence: CASSPLQGEKLFF. CDR3 nucleotides: TGCGCCAGCAGCCCTCTCCAGGGGGAAAAACTGTTTTTT.

The chain uses TRBV5-1 and TRBJ2-5; 9 bases align to TRBD1. V shed 4 bases, J shed 1 base, and the junction held 5 bases outside the gene matches. The length of the CDR3 is 15 residues. Germline-derived CDR1 and CDR2 are SGHRS and YFSETQ. CDR3 sequence: CASSLGQGIQETQYF. CDR3 in DNA: TGCGCCAGCAGCCTGGGACAGGGCATCCAAGAGACCCAGTACTTC.

CDR3 bases: TGTGCCAGCAGAGGAGCTAGCGGGAGGACAAGTGGCAATGAGCAGTTCTTC. Its protein product is CASRGASGRTSGNEQFF. J is TRBJ2-1 and V is TRBV28; 11 bases fit TRBD2. V was pared by 6 bases and J by 6 bases, with 13 bases of the junction left unmatched. This CDR3 contains 17 residues. Germline assignment: CDR1 MDHEN and CDR2 SYDVKM.

The chain couples TRBV27 to TRBJ2-7; D call uncertain. Germline loops: CDR1 MNHEY, CDR2 SMNVEV (reference sequence). This CDR3 is built from 12 residues. V lost 2 bases to trimming and J lost 3 bases, with 5 bases between them. CDR3 DNA: TGTGCCAGCAGTTTACCCCGCTACGAGCAGTACTTC. As protein: CASSLPRYEQYF.

The chain uses TRBV18 and TRBJ2-7; D perhaps matches TRBD2 (5 bases). The germline V gene has CDR1 KGHSH and CDR2 LQKENI. The CDR3 covers 13 residues. Trimming cost V 3 bases and J 5 bases, with 11 bases left between them. For the CDR3, the DNA is TGTGCCAGCTCACCCAGTTCGCGGGACGAGCAGTACTTC. This translates into CASSPSSRDEQYF. Full variable domain (remainder filled in from reference TRBV18 and TRBJ2-7): NAGVMQNPRHLVRRRGQEARLRCSPMKGHSHVYWYRQLPEEGLKFMVYLQKENIIDESGMPKERFSAEFPKEGPSILRIQQVVRGDSAAYFCASSPSSRDEQYFGPGTRLTVT.

The J gene is TRBJ1-2, the V gene TRBV28, with D possibly being TRBD1 (5 bases). The ends were cut back, 3 bases at V and 5 bases at J, with 10 bases in the middle. Looked up from germline, CDR1 is MDHEN and CDR2 is SYDVKM. The CDR3 sequence is 13 residues long. The CDR3 region has the DNA TGTGCCAGCAGTTTGTATGACAGTTATGGCTACACCTTC. This sequence encodes CASSLYDSYGYTF.

The rearrangement uses TRBV7-3 and TRBJ2-5; 8 bases fit TRBD1. Germline lookup yields CDR1 SGHTA and CDR2 FQGTGA. The CDR3 runs to 16 residues. J was trimmed by 5 bases and V by 1 base; bases with no gene match: 9. The CDR3 DNA is TGTGCCAGCAGCTTAATGGGCAGGGGGCGTGGGGAGACCCAGTACTTC. Its protein is CASSLMGRGRGETQYF.